The clone carrying this TCR beta chain was seen more than once but under ten times. What it recognizes is unknown. Sequencing targeted expressed TCRB transcripts, as all isolated RNA had been reverse transcribed. Assay used: immunoSEQ multiplex PCR; TCRdb lists only in-frame clones, some missing. Of hundreds of thousands of clones detected, around 15% appear once; the ten largest clones hold around 0.1%. This record belongs to a study of beta chain features in type 1 diabetes. Across the whole study: The patients were much like the healthy donors in age, gender and cell yields. In all, approximately 110 million sorted cells from all samples were analyzed. Study conclusions and caveats: Type 1 diabetes patients had fewer VDJ junction insertions and more deletions.

V gave up 7 bases and J gave up 4 bases, with 16 bases separating them. Germline values: CDR1 MDHEN, CDR2 SYDVKM. The length of the CDR3 is 14 residues. The source material was naive CD4+ T cells from blood. This receptor was obtained from a man aged 18 to 35 in good health. The genes are TRBV28 and TRBJ2-5, with D possibly TRBD1 on 6 matching bases. The CDR3 nucleotides are TGTGCCAGCACCTTAGACAGGCCCCCAGAGACCCAGTACTTC. Protein: CASTLDRPPETQYF.